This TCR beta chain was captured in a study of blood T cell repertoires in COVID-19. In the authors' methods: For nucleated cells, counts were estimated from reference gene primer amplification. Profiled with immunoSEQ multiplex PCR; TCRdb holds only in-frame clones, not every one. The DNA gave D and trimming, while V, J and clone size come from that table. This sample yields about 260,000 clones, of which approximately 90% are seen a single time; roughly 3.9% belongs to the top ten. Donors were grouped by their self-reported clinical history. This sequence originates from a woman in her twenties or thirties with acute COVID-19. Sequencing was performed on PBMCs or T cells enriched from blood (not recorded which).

The CDR3 nucleotides read TGTGCCAGCAGCCAAGCTTGGACCACAGGGTTCAATTCACCCCTCCACTTT. Its protein is CASSQAWTTGFNSPLHF. The rearrangement joins TRBV4-2 to TRBJ1-6, with D tentatively TRBD1 (6 bases). Germline V lookup: CDR1 LGHNA, CDR2 YNFKEQ. The V end was cut by 1 base, the J end by 7 bases, with 17 bases between. The CDR3 is 17 residues long.